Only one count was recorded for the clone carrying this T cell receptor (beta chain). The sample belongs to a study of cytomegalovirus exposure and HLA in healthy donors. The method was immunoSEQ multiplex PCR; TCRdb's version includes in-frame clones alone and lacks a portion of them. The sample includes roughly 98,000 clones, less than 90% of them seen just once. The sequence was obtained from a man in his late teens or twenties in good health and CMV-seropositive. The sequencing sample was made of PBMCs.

As DNA, the CDR3 is TGTGCCAGCAGCTTAGGCCCAATACTAGGAGTATCCCAAGAGACCCAGTACTTC. This codes for CASSLGPILGVSQETQYF. V is TRBV11-3 and J is TRBJ2-5; D is perhaps TRBD2 (5 bases). Looked up from germline, CDR1 is SGHNT and CDR2 is YENEEA. This CDR3 contains 18 residues. The V end lost 1 base, the J end lost 1 base, and 19 bases lay between the germline ends.